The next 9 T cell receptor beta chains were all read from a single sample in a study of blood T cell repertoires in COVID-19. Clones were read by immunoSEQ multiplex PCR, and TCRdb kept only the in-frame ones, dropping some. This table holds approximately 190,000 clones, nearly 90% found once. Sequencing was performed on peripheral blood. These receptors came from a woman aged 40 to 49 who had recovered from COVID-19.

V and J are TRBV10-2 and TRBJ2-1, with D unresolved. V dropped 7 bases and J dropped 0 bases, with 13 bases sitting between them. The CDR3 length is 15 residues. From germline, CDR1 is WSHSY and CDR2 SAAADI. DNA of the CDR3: TGCGCCAGCAAACAAGGTTCTAGCTCCTACAATGAGCAGTTCTTC. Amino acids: CASKQGSSSYNEQFF.

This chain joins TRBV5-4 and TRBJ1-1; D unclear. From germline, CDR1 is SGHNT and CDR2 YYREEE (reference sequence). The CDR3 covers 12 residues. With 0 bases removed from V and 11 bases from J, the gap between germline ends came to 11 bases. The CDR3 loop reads CASSLDENRAFF. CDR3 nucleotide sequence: TGTGCCAGCAGCTTGGATGAGAATCGCGCTTTCTTT.

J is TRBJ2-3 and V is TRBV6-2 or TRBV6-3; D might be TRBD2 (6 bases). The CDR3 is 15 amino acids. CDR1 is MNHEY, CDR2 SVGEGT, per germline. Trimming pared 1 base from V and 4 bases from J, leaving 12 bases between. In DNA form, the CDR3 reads TGTGCCAGCAGTTACTTCGGGAGAGGGGCAGATACGCAGTATTTT. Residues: CASSYFGRGADTQYF.

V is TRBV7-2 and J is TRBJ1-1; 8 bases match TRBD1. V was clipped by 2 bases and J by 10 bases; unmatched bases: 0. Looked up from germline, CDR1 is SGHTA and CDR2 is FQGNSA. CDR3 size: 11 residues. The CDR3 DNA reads TGTGCCAGCAGCTTACAGGGGGCAGCTTTCTTT. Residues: CASSLQGAAFF.

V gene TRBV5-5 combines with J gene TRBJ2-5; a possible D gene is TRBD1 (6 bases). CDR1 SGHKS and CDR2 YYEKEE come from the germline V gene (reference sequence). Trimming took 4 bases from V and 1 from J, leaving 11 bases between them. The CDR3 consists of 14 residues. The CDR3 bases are TGTGCCAGCAGCCCCACAGGGTTCCAAGAGACCCAGTACTTC. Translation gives CASSPTGFQETQYF.

The chain's CDR3 is CASSRQGSNQPQHF. The DNA of the CDR3 is TGTGCCAGCAGCCGACAGGGTAGCAATCAGCCCCAGCATTTT. V gene TRBV7-8 combines with J gene TRBJ1-5; 7 positions agree with TRBD1. Germline loops: CDR1 SGHVS, CDR2 FQNEAQ. There are 14 residues in the CDR3. Germline trimming cut 5 bases from V and 0 bases from J; bases unmatched to any gene: 1.

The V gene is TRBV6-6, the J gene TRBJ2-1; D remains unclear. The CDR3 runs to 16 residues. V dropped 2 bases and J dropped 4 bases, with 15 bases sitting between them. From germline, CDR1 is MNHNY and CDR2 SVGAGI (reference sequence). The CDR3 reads CASSYTASTSYNEQFF. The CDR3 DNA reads TGTGCCAGCAGTTACACGGCTAGTACTTCATACAATGAGCAGTTCTTC.

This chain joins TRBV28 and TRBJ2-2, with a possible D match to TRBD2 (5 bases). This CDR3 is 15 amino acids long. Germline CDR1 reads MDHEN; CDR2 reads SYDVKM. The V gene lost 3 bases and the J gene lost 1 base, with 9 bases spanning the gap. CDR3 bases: TGTGCCAGCAGTTTGACGGGAAGGAACACCGGGGAGCTGTTTTTT. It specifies CASSLTGRNTGELFF.

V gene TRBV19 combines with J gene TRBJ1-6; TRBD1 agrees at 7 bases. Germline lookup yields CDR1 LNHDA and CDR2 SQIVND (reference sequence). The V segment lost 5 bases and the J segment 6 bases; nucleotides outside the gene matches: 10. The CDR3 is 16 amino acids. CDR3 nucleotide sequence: TGTGCCAGTAGTGTAGGCGGGACAGCGATTAATTCACCCCTCCACTTT. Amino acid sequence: CASSVGGTAINSPLHF.